This TCR beta chain derives from a study of T cell repertoires in cytomegalovirus infection. On the study more broadly: TCR beta signatures that were public indicated CMV infection and matching HLA type.

MiXCR, applied by TCRdb to the reads, yields one record per CDR3 protein. The table shows roughly 500,000 distinct CDR3 sequences, with over 9% occurring only once. Overall study results and limits: HLA-C-restricted, CMV-specific TCR beta clonotypes were dominant ex vivo. The cumulative frequency of public TCR beta families distinguished individuals who carried CMV together with the relevant HLA.

This clonotype was seen ten or more times. Its antigen is undetermined. V gave up 5 bases and J gave up 2 bases; unmatched junction bases: 8. This CDR3 is 16 amino acids long. Germline V gene sequence: CDR1 SGHVS, CDR2 FQNEAQ. J is TRBJ1-5 and V is TRBV7-8; 8 bases line up with TRBD1. This clonotype originated in a human donor in good health (CMV status not recorded). Some clones in this sample may be carry-over from other donors' samples. Source material: PBMCs. The CDR3: CASSPPQGAGNQPQHF. In nucleotides, the CDR3 is TGTGCCAGCAGCCCACCCCAGGGGGCAGGCAATCAGCCCCAGCATTTT.